This T cell receptor (beta chain) was identified during a study of T-cell reconstitution after alpha-beta-depleted transplantation in children. Unique molecular identifiers featured in how the TCRbeta library was prepared. TCRdb itself ran the PCR reads through MiXCR, one entry per CDR3 protein. The sample shows about 540,000 distinct CDR3 sequences, roughly 30% of them seen only once. CDR1 SGHTA and CDR2 FQGNSA come from the germline V gene. The CDR3 has 13 amino acids. Points on this clonotype: Germline and junction disagree at one end, which may indicate a read error.

The chain recombines TRBV7-2 with TRBJ1-6; D unclear. This TCR was recovered from a boy less than two years old with Wiskott-Aldrich syndrome, due to receive a stem cell transplant. The specimen comprised PBMCs, sampled before TCRalphabeta/CD19-depleted stem cell transplant. Written as DNA, the CDR3 is TGTGCCAGCGGGAGCTCCTATAATACACCCCTCCACTTT. Translated, it gives CASGSSYNTPLHF.